A single sample is the source of the 21 T cell receptor beta chains below, sequenced in a study of blood T cells in healthy people across ages. The use of a sample-barcoded 5' primer and a J-beta primer mix characterized a second PCR of roughly 6 to 11 cycles. TCRdb independently ran MiXCR on the 5' RACE reads; one entry per CDR3 protein. The table shows approximately 1,700,000 distinct CDR3 sequences, with about two fifths occurring only once. Sequencing was done on a sample of blood. The receptor set was obtained from a human donor in good health.

The V and J genes are TRBV10-3 and TRBJ1-2; D remains ambiguous. Deletions cut 2 bases from V and 3 bases from J, with 16 bases between. This CDR3 has 16 amino acids. CDR1 and CDR2 from the germline V gene are ENHRY and SYGVKD. The CDR3 coding sequence is TGTGCCATCAGTGAGGCCTACAGTCCCCAGTACTATGGCTACACCTTC. It specifies CAISEAYSPQYYGYTF.

The chain employs TRBV5-1 and TRBJ2-7; tentatively, D is TRBD1 (6 bases). The germline V gene has CDR1 SGHRS and CDR2 YFSETQ. The CDR3 runs to 13 residues. The V end lost 8 bases, the J end lost 1 base, and 13 bases lay between the germline ends. CDR3 DNA: TGCGCCAGTTACGGGACAAATTCCTACGAGCAGTACTTC. Its protein is CASYGTNSYEQYF.

The rearrangement uses TRBV20-1 and TRBJ2-5; D call uncertain. Trimming removed 0 bases from V and 3 bases from J, with 17 bases in between. CDR1 and CDR2 from the germline V gene are DFQATT and SNEGSKA (reference sequence). The CDR3 contains 16 residues. This CDR3 is CSARDPKVAGKETQYF. The CDR3 nucleotides are TGCAGTGCTAGAGATCCTAAGGTTGCAGGAAAAGAGACCCAGTACTTC.

V usage is TRBV10-3 and J usage is TRBJ1-6; D remains unclear. Germline-derived CDR1 and CDR2 are ENHRY and SYGVKD. The CDR3 has 14 residues. Trimming took 6 bases from V and 7 from J, leaving 13 bases between them. DNA for the CDR3: TGTGCCATCAGACGGGCCGACGAAAATTCACCCCTCCACTTT. It specifies CAIRRADENSPLHF.

The V gene is TRBV7-9, the J gene TRBJ1-1, with D possibly being TRBD1 (5 bases). The V gene's germline CDR1 is SEHNR and CDR2 FQNEAQ (reference sequence). The CDR3 totals 16 residues. V gave up 5 bases and J gave up 4 bases, with 20 bases separating them. The CDR3 here is CASSIPTEGPGTEAFF. CDR3 coding DNA: TGTGCCAGCAGCATACCGACAGAAGGGCCTGGCACTGAAGCTTTCTTT.

Concerning this clonotype itself: Germline and junction disagree at one end, which may indicate a read error. V usage is TRBV12-3 or TRBV12-4 and J usage is TRBJ1-6; D perhaps matches TRBD1 (6 bases). This CDR3 contains 15 residues. CDR3 DNA sequence: TGCGCCAGCAGTAGACAGGCTCACCAGGAGCCACCCCTCCACTTT. Translation gives CASSRQAHQEPPLHF.

In this sample, this clonotype turned up a few times. The CDR3 DNA follows: TGCAGTGCTAGCCGTTCCCTAGAGACCCAGTACTTC. Amino acid sequence: CSASRSLETQYF. The J gene is TRBJ2-5, the V gene TRBV20-1; no reliable D call. V lost 3 bases to trimming and J lost 4 bases, with 9 bases between them. Germline V gives CDR1 DFQATT, CDR2 SNEGSKA (reference sequence). The CDR3 consists of 12 residues.

The chain links TRBV10-3 to TRBJ2-7, with 9 bases matching TRBD1. The CDR3 runs 17 residues. The germline V gene encodes CDR1 ENHRY and CDR2 SYGVKD. The trim removed 0 bases at V and 5 bases at J, leaving 11 bases unmatched. As DNA, the CDR3 is TGTGCCATCAGTGAGTCCCCCTCCGGGACAGGGAAAGACGAGCAGTACTTC. Translation gives CAISESPSGTGKDEQYF.

The chain employs TRBV5-1 and TRBJ2-3; D gene uncertain. V lost 2 bases to trimming and J lost 2 bases, with 12 bases between them. The germline gives CDR1 SGHRS, CDR2 YFSETQ. This CDR3 is 15 amino acids long. The CDR3: CASSFGLAFTDTQYF. In nucleotides, the CDR3 is TGCGCCAGCAGCTTTGGTTTAGCCTTCACAGATACGCAGTATTTT.

There are a few counts of this clonotype. The chain couples TRBV20-1 to TRBJ1-2; D not resolved. Germline loops: CDR1 DFQATT, CDR2 SNEGSKA (reference sequence). This CDR3 comprises 12 residues. With 3 bases removed from V and 6 bases from J, the gap between germline ends came to 11 bases. CDR3 sequence: CSASSGIDGYTF. The CDR3 DNA is TGCAGTGCTAGTTCGGGGATCGATGGCTACACCTTC.

The J gene is TRBJ1-2, the V gene TRBV29-1; possible D gene TRBD1, 6 bases. The V and J ends lost 6 bases and 6 bases respectively, with 23 bases between them. The germline V gene encodes CDR1 SQVTM and CDR2 ANQGSEA. CDR3 length: 15 amino acids. The DNA for the CDR3 is TGCAGCGTCCTAAACTACGCGGACAGTGGAAATGGCTACACCTTC. Protein sequence: CSVLNYADSGNGYTF.

This chain links TRBV6-1 with TRBJ1-2; no firm D call. The CDR3 spans 12 residues. Germline lookup yields CDR1 MNHNS and CDR2 SASEGT. Trimming removed 7 bases at V and 9 bases at J, with 15 bases between. In DNA, the CDR3 is TGTGCCAGCAAGGAAATCCCCTTAAGCTACACCTTC. This sequence encodes CASKEIPLSYTF.

This clonotype was seen more than once but under ten times. This chain connects TRBV29-1 to TRBJ2-1; D remains unclear. Per the germline V gene, CDR1 is SQVTM and CDR2 is ANQGSEA. The CDR3 extends over 12 amino acids. Trimming took off 4 bases at V and 7 bases at J, with 11 bases between the two ends. The CDR3 DNA reads TGCAGCGTTGTTGGGGTGGGGAATGAGCAGTTCTTC. This codes for CSVVGVGNEQFF.

Concerning this clonotype itself: Germline is not matched at one junction end, which may reflect a read error. The CDR3 region is CVSSFTGSMDEQYF. DNA of the CDR3: TGTGTCAGCAGTTTCACAGGGAGTATGGACGAGCAGTACTTC. The chain uses TRBV27 and TRBJ2-7; TRBD1 is a possible D gene (6 bases). CDR3 length: 14 residues. In germline, CDR1 is MNHEY, CDR2 SMNVEV (reference sequence).

This clonotype was recorded a few times. The chain couples TRBV18 to TRBJ1-2; 7 positions agree with TRBD1. This CDR3 is built from 17 residues. The junction had 16 bases not matched to a gene; V was cut back by 3 bases and J by 6 bases. Looked up from germline, CDR1 is KGHSH and CDR2 is LQKENI. The CDR3 region has the DNA TGTGCCAGCTCACCTCTCACGAAAGGGGGCGAACGGAATGGCTACACCTTC. This translates into CASSPLTKGGERNGYTF.

The chain is built from TRBV29-1 and TRBJ1-1, with D hard to call. In germline, CDR1 is SQVTM, CDR2 ANQGSEA. There are 12 residues in the CDR3. With 6 bases removed from V and 0 bases from J, the gap between germline ends came to 8 bases. CDR3: CSVPSLNTEAFF. CDR3 bases: TGCAGCGTCCCTTCTTTGAACACTGAAGCTTTCTTT.

The table lists this clonotype with a few counts. V gene TRBV5-5 combines with J gene TRBJ2-5; tentatively, D is TRBD1 (5 bases). Trimming shortened V by 2 bases and J by 4 bases, and 18 bases separated the two germline ends. Germline V CDR1 and CDR2: SGHKS, YYEKEE (reference sequence). CDR3 length: 16 amino acids. The CDR3 sequence is CASSFLTAYQGETQYF. The DNA of the CDR3 is TGTGCCAGCAGCTTCTTGACAGCATACCAGGGAGAGACCCAGTACTTC.

This chain links TRBV20-1 with TRBJ2-1, with D hard to call. The V gene lost 6 bases and the J gene lost 7 bases, with 10 bases spanning the gap. Looked up from germline, CDR1 is DFQATT and CDR2 is SNEGSKA (reference sequence). CDR3 length equals 11 residues. The CDR3 region has the DNA TGCAGTGCCTGGAGACCAAATGAGCAGTTCTTC. Amino acid sequence: CSAWRPNEQFF.

This clonotype was observed a few times. The chain employs TRBV12-3 or TRBV12-4 and TRBJ2-7; 7 positions agree with TRBD2. The CDR3 is 15 residues long. V shed 5 bases, J shed 3 bases, and the junction held 10 bases outside the gene matches. In DNA form, the CDR3 reads TGTGCCAGCAGTCCTAGGGGCGGGGGAGACTACGAGCAGTACTTC. This encodes CASSPRGGGDYEQYF.

The CDR3 loop reads CATSSDRGPSGNTIYF. CDR3 coding DNA: TGTGCCACCAGCAGCGACAGGGGCCCCTCTGGAAACACCATATATTTT. V gene TRBV15 combines with J gene TRBJ1-3; TRBD1 matches at 8 bases. V lost 3 bases to trimming and J lost 0 bases; unmatched junction nucleotides: 4. Germline CDR1 LNHNV, CDR2 YYDKDF (reference sequence). CDR3 length: 16 amino acids.

J is TRBJ1-1 and V is TRBV20-1, with 7 bases lining up with TRBD1. This CDR3 is 14 amino acids long. Germline V CDR1 and CDR2: DFQATT, SNEGSKA (reference sequence). J lost 6 bases, V lost 1 base, and 8 bases had no gene match. The CDR3 coding sequence is TGCAGTGCTAGAGGCACAGGGGAGAGTCCTGAAGCTTTCTTT. Amino acids: CSARGTGESPEAFF.